The 20 T cell receptor beta chains listed next were all sequenced from one sample in a study of blood T cell repertoires in COVID-19. Data came from immunoSEQ multiplex PCR; TCRdb stores just in-frame clones and leaves some out. The profile shows 130,000 to 150,000 clones, 87% of them singletons. Sequenced sample: PBMCs or T cells enriched from blood (not recorded which). Source of these receptors: a man between 60 and 70 years old who had recovered from COVID-19.

The rearrangement joins TRBV6-6 to TRBJ1-2; D uncertain. The length of the CDR3 is 13 residues. V dropped 7 bases and J dropped 6 bases, with 15 bases sitting between them. CDR1 is MNHNY and CDR2 is SVGAGI in the germline V gene (reference sequence). This CDR3 reads CASIKSHPDGYTF. DNA of the CDR3: TGTGCCAGCATCAAAAGTCATCCGGATGGCTACACCTTC.

Only one count was recorded for this clone. The chain links TRBV19 to TRBJ2-2; 15 nucleotides align to TRBD2. CDR1 and CDR2 from the germline V gene are LNHDA and SQIVND (reference sequence). V was clipped by 7 bases and J by 7 bases; unmatched bases: 7. This CDR3 spans 16 amino acids. The CDR3 DNA is TGTGCCAGTATGAAGGTGGGACTAGCGGGAGGCGGGGAGCTGTTTTTT. It is translated as CASMKVGLAGGGELFF.

The chain couples TRBV19 to TRBJ2-7; TRBD2 is a possible D gene (5 bases). Germline V lookup: CDR1 LNHDA, CDR2 SQIVND (reference sequence). V was shortened by 3 bases and J by 8 bases, with 11 bases between the two germline ends. This CDR3 comprises 12 residues. DNA for the CDR3: TGTGCCAGTAGTATTGGCTCGGGAAAGCAGTACTTC. Translated: CASSIGSGKQYF.

For the CDR3, the DNA is TGTGCCAGCCGCCGGGAAGCTAACTATGGCTACACCTTC. It specifies CASRREANYGYTF. V usage is TRBV5-6 and J usage is TRBJ1-2; no firm D call. Trimming removed 7 bases from V and 0 bases from J, with 10 bases in between. The CDR3 consists of 13 residues. Germline CDR1 reads SGHDT; CDR2 reads YYEEEE.

The chain carries TRBV19 and TRBJ2-2, with a possible D match to TRBD1 (6 bases). V was trimmed by 8 bases and J by 1 base, leaving 11 bases between them. The length of the CDR3 is 14 residues. CDR1 and CDR2 from the germline V gene are LNHDA and SQIVND (reference sequence). DNA of the CDR3: TGTGCCAGTGGAAACAGGGTGAACACCGGGGAGCTGTTTTTT. Translation gives CASGNRVNTGELFF.

The chain links TRBV6-5 to TRBJ2-2; 8 bases are shared with TRBD1. The germline CDR1 and CDR2 sequences are MNHEY and SVGAGI. This CDR3 region has 13 residues. V lost 4 bases, J lost 8 bases, and 3 bases stayed unmatched. CDR3 protein: CASSSQGAGELFF. Written as DNA, the CDR3 is TGTGCCAGCAGTTCGCAGGGGGCGGGGGAGCTGTTTTTT.

The table lists this clone with a count of one. The chain has TRBV7-9 and TRBJ2-7; D unresolved. The CDR3 consists of 12 residues. Looked up from germline, CDR1 is SEHNR and CDR2 is FQNEAQ (reference sequence). Trimming cost V 5 bases and J 2 bases, with 7 bases left between them. CDR3 sequence reads: CASSPDTYEQYF. DNA for the CDR3: TGTGCCAGCAGCCCAGACACCTACGAGCAGTACTTC.

For this clone: The identical CDR3 is also encoded by other nucleotide sequences in the sample. Written as DNA, the CDR3 is TGTGCCAGCAGCTTAGGGGGAGGAGAGCAGTACTTC. It codes for CASSLGGGEQYF. This chain uses TRBV7-6 with TRBJ2-7; TRBD2 is a possible D gene (6 bases). The CDR3 length is 12 residues. Trimming cost V 1 base and J 7 bases, with 8 bases left between them. The germline CDR1 and CDR2 sequences are SGHVS and FNYEAQ.

V and J are TRBV10-2 and TRBJ2-1; possibly TRBD2 for D (6 bases). There are 14 residues in the CDR3. V shed 7 bases and J shed 7 bases, with 17 bases lying between them. Germline-derived CDR1 and CDR2 are WSHSY and SAAADI. CDR3 in DNA: TGCGCCAGCACCCTGGGGGGATCAGCAAATGAGCAGTTCTTC. Its translation is CASTLGGSANEQFF.

The chain recombines TRBV9 with TRBJ2-3; TRBD2 matches 7 bases. The V gene's germline CDR1 is SGDLS and CDR2 YYNGEE. The ends lost 4 bases at V and 1 base at J; junction bases unmatched: 6. The CDR3 runs 15 residues. CDR3 sequence (DNA): TGTGCCAGCAGCCAGACTAGCTTCGGCACAGATACGCAGTATTTT. Its translation is CASSQTSFGTDTQYF.

Points on this clone: This sample includes further DNA sequences coding for the same CDR3. This chain links TRBV5-1 with TRBJ1-4; possible D gene TRBD1, 6 bases. The CDR3 runs to 15 residues. Germline lookup yields CDR1 SGHRS and CDR2 YFSETQ. Trimming removed 0 bases at V and 8 bases at J, with 14 bases between. The CDR3 reads CASSLDARGGEKLFF. The CDR3 DNA sequence: TGCGCCAGCAGCTTGGATGCCAGGGGAGGGGAAAAACTGTTTTTT.

The chain recombines TRBV7-3 with TRBJ2-5, with TRBD1 matching 10 bases. This CDR3 is 16 amino acids long. The germline V gene encodes CDR1 SGHTA and CDR2 FQGTGA. V lost 2 bases, J lost 5 bases, and 8 bases stayed unmatched. The CDR3 DNA follows: TGTGCCAGCAGCTTAGTAGGGACAGGGGCACGTGAGACCCAGTACTTC. It translates to CASSLVGTGARETQYF.

The chain carries TRBV30 and TRBJ2-3, with D possibly matching TRBD2 (5 bases). Germline CDR1 is GTSNPN and CDR2 is SVGIG (reference sequence). Between the trimmed V and J ends, which lost 3 bases and 2 bases, there was a span of 6 bases. The CDR3 covers 12 residues. The CDR3 sequence: CAWSGDTDTQYF. For the CDR3, the DNA is TGTGCCTGGAGCGGGGACACAGATACGCAGTATTTT.

This clone has more than one count but fewer than ten. V is TRBV6-5 and J is TRBJ2-7; maybe TRBD2 (5 bases). This CDR3 comprises 11 residues. V was trimmed by 6 bases and J by 9 bases, leaving 12 bases between them. Germline V lookup: CDR1 MNHEY, CDR2 SVGAGI. CDR3 sequence (DNA): TGTGCCAGCAGAGAGGGTGCGAGGCAGTACTTC. Translation gives CASREGARQYF.

The chain is built from TRBV7-8 and TRBJ2-2; 10 positions agree with TRBD1. CDR1 is SGHVS and CDR2 is FQNEAQ in the germline V gene. The CDR3 has 15 residues. V shed 5 bases and J 9 bases; nucleotides not matched to a gene: 9. The CDR3 here is CASSPRDRGMRELFF. Here the CDR3 DNA reads TGTGCCAGCAGCCCCCGGGACAGGGGTATGAGGGAGCTGTTTTTT.

The chain couples TRBV3-1 (or the pseudogene TRBV3-2) to TRBJ1-2; the D is unclear. This CDR3 is 14 amino acids long. Deletions cut 2 bases from V and 7 bases from J, with 14 bases between. Germline-derived CDR1 and CDR2 are LGHDT and YNNKEL (reference sequence). The CDR3: CASSQSYMGPGYTF. CDR3 in DNA: TGTGCCAGCAGCCAAAGTTACATGGGCCCTGGCTACACCTTC.

As regards this clone: Other DNA sequences from this sample encode an identical CDR3 as well. V gene TRBV7-8 combines with J gene TRBJ2-1, with 15 bases fitting TRBD2. The CDR3 consists of 17 residues. V lost 5 bases to trimming and J lost 0 bases; unmatched junction nucleotides: 2. Germline V gives CDR1 SGHVS, CDR2 FQNEAQ. CDR3 protein: CASSQGLAGGSYNEQFF. DNA for the CDR3: TGTGCCAGCAGCCAGGGACTAGCGGGAGGCTCCTACAATGAGCAGTTCTTC. Filled out from reference TRBV7-8 and TRBJ2-1, the complete variable domain reads GAGVSQSPRYKVAKRGQDVALRCDPISGHVSLFWYQQALGQGPEFLTYFQNEAQLDKSGLPSDRFFAERPEGSVSTLKIQRTQQEDSAVYLCASSQGLAGGSYNEQFFGPGTRLTVL.

This clone was detected only once. This sequence joins TRBV2 and TRBJ1-4, with D possibly being TRBD1 (6 bases). Looked up from germline, CDR1 is SNHLY and CDR2 is FYNNEI. With 5 bases removed from V and 14 bases from J, the gap between germline ends came to 18 bases. CDR3 length: 13 amino acids. CDR3 region: CASSPGTPKILFF. As DNA, the CDR3 is TGTGCCAGCAGTCCAGGGACACCGAAGATCCTGTTTTTT. Variable domain in full (rest from reference TRBV2 and TRBJ1-4): EPEVTQTPSHQVTQMGQEVILRCVPISNHLYFYWYRQILGQKVEFLVSFYNNEISEKSEIFDDQFSVERPDGSNFTLKIRSTKLEDSAMYFCASSPGTPKILFFGSGTQLSVL.

The chain couples TRBV28 to TRBJ2-5; a possible D gene is TRBD2 (6 bases). The CDR3 totals 13 residues. The V end lost 4 bases, the J end lost 5 bases, and 11 bases lay between the germline ends. Germline CDR1 is MDHEN and CDR2 is SYDVKM. This CDR3 reads CASSYGGRETQYF. Written as DNA, the CDR3 is TGTGCCAGCAGTTATGGAGGGAGGGAGACCCAGTACTTC.

The chain carries TRBV11-3 and TRBJ2-2; maybe TRBD1 (5 bases). This CDR3 region has 14 residues. V lost 1 base to trimming and J lost 7 bases, with 10 bases between them. Per the germline V gene, CDR1 is SGHNT and CDR2 is YENEEA. The CDR3 DNA follows: TGTGCCAGCAGCTTAGCGAGAAGGGGCGGGGAGCTGTTTTTT. This codes for CASSLARRGGELFF.